Below are 24 T cell receptor beta chains sequenced from a single sample in a study of cytomegalovirus exposure and HLA in healthy donors. Assay used: immunoSEQ multiplex PCR; TCRdb lists only in-frame clones, some missing. The data hold 70,000 or so clones, with around 93% observed a single time. Sequenced sample: PBMCs. The source is a woman younger than 30 in good health and CMV-seronegative.

The V and J genes are TRBV4-2 and TRBJ1-2, with 10 nucleotides matching TRBD1. Germline CDR1 is LGHNA and CDR2 is YNFKEQ. Trimming removed 1 base from V and 5 bases from J; junction bases left unmatched: 19. This CDR3 has 20 residues. In DNA form, the CDR3 reads TGTGCCAGCAGCCAAGTGGCGGGGCCGGGGACAGGGGCCGCTGGGTATGGCTACACCTTC. It yields the protein CASSQVAGPGTGAAGYGYTF.

V usage is TRBV11-2 and J usage is TRBJ1-1; 7 bases line up with TRBD1. Germline V gene data show CDR1 as SGHAT and CDR2 as FQNNGV. J was trimmed by 4 bases and V by 6 bases; bases with no gene match: 8. This CDR3 region has 14 residues. Here the CDR3 DNA reads TGTGCCAGCAGTCCACAGAACAGGGGCACTGAAGCTTTCTTT. The encoded protein is CASSPQNRGTEAFF.

The chain uses TRBV28 and TRBJ1-5; 7 nucleotides agree with TRBD1. The CDR3 loop spans 15 amino acids. V shed 5 bases and J 1 base; nucleotides not matched to a gene: 5. CDR1 and CDR2 (germline): MDHEN, SYDVKM. The CDR3 sequence is CASSLQGGSNQPQHF. The CDR3 DNA is TGTGCCAGCAGTCTCCAGGGGGGAAGCAATCAGCCCCAGCATTTT.

J is TRBJ2-7 and V is TRBV9, with D unresolved. CDR3 length equals 17 residues. Germline loops: CDR1 SGDLS, CDR2 YYNGEE. V lost 0 bases, J lost 7 bases, and 23 bases lay in between. The CDR3 loop reads CASSVARDIKTNTEQYF. The DNA for the CDR3 is TGTGCCAGCAGCGTAGCGCGAGACATCAAAACCAACACGGAGCAGTACTTC. Variable domain in full (rest from reference TRBV9 and TRBJ2-7): DSGVTQTPKHLITATGQRVTLRCSPRSGDLSVYWYQQSLDQGLQFLIQYYNGEERAKGNILERFSAQQFPDLHSELNLSSLELGDSALYFCASSVARDIKTNTEQYFGPGTRLTVT.

The chain combines TRBV5-4 with TRBJ2-3; perhaps TRBD2 as D (5 bases). Germline V lookup: CDR1 SGHNT, CDR2 YYREEE (reference sequence). Trimming left V 0 bases short and J 5 bases short, with 16 bases between. CDR3 length equals 16 residues. CDR3 sequence (DNA): TGTGCCAGCAGCTTGGTGACCGGGATGCGAGGAGATACGCAGTATTTT. Translated, it gives CASSLVTGMRGDTQYF.

The V and J genes are TRBV2 and TRBJ1-5; the D gene is possibly TRBD1 (6 bases). The CDR3 covers 15 residues. Germline CDR1 SNHLY, CDR2 FYNNEI. V shed 5 bases and J shed 3 bases, with 14 bases lying between them. DNA for the CDR3: TGTGCCAGCAGTTTCGACAGGTCCTCCAATCAGCCCCAGCATTTT. Amino acids: CASSFDRSSNQPQHF. The full variable domain, in which reference TRBV2 and TRBJ1-5 provide the parts outside the CDR3, is EPEVTQTPSHQVTQMGQEVILRCVPISNHLYFYWYRQILGQKVEFLVSFYNNEISEKSEIFDDQFSVERPDGSNFTLKIRSTKLEDSAMYFCASSFDRSSNQPQHFGDGTRLSIL.

The chain uses TRBV19 and TRBJ2-1; TRBD2 agrees at 11 bases. Trimming took 2 bases from V and 2 from J; bases not matched to a gene: 2. The CDR3 covers 16 residues. Germline-derived CDR1 and CDR2 are LNHDA and SQIVND (reference sequence). CDR3 bases: TGTGCCAGTAGTATACCGACTAGCGGGGCCTACAATGAGCAGTTCTTC. Residues: CASSIPTSGAYNEQFF.

The chain links TRBV6-5 to TRBJ2-2; 8 bases agree with TRBD2. CDR1 and CDR2 (germline): MNHEY, SVGAGI. The V gene end was trimmed by 5 bases and the J gene end by 0 bases; junction bases not matched to a gene: 2. This CDR3 has 15 amino acids. The CDR3 bases are TGTGCCAGCAGTAGCGGGGGTGCGAACACCGGGGAGCTGTTTTTT. It is translated as CASSSGGANTGELFF.

The chain joins TRBV9 to TRBJ2-7, with 9 positions matching TRBD1. V was pared by 4 bases and J by 3 bases, with 5 bases of the junction left unmatched. The length of the CDR3 is 14 residues. Looked up from germline, CDR1 is SGDLS and CDR2 is YYNGEE. This chain's CDR3 is CASSTGQGNYEQYF. CDR3 bases: TGTGCCAGCAGCACCGGACAGGGGAACTACGAGCAGTACTTC.

This chain joins TRBV18 and TRBJ2-5; D is uncertain. CDR3 length: 12 amino acids. Between the trimmed V and J ends, which lost 3 bases and 1 base, there was a span of 3 bases. In germline, CDR1 is KGHSH, CDR2 LQKENI. The CDR3 sequence is CASSPLQETQYF. CDR3 DNA sequence: TGTGCCAGCTCACCCCTCCAAGAGACCCAGTACTTC.

The chain joins TRBV30 to TRBJ2-3; TRBD2 aligns across 7 bases. The CDR3 totals 14 residues. The trim removed 1 base at V and 0 bases at J, leaving 1 base unmatched. Germline lookup yields CDR1 GTSNPN and CDR2 SVGIG (reference sequence). CDR3 sequence: CAWSGTRSTDTQYF. The CDR3 DNA sequence: TGTGCCTGGAGTGGGACTAGAAGCACAGATACGCAGTATTTT.

This chain links TRBV7-2 with TRBJ2-7; D is possibly TRBD1 (6 bases). The CDR3 has 15 amino acids. The germline CDR1 and CDR2 sequences are SGHTA and FQGNSA. Trimming pared 4 bases from V and 4 bases from J, leaving 17 bases between. The CDR3 loop is CASSYPGQRRYEQYF. The DNA of the CDR3 is TGTGCCAGCAGCTACCCCGGACAGCGTCGGTACGAGCAGTACTTC. Full variable domain (missing parts from reference TRBV7-2 and TRBJ2-7): GAGVSQSPSNKVTEKGKDVELRCDPISGHTALYWYRQSLGQGLEFLIYFQGNSAPDKSGLPSDRFSAERTGGSVSTLTIQRTQQEDSAVYLCASSYPGQRRYEQYFGPGTRLTVT.

The genes are TRBV6-1 and TRBJ1-2; 8 bases align to TRBD1. The V gene end was trimmed by 3 bases and the J gene end by 6 bases; junction bases not matched to a gene: 6. The CDR3 totals 14 residues. Germline V CDR1 and CDR2: MNHNS, SASEGT. As DNA, the CDR3 is TGTGCCAGCAGTGAGCAGGGGGCAAGGGATGGCTACACCTTC. Encoded protein: CASSEQGARDGYTF.

This clone was seen only a few times. The gene calls are TRBV4-2 and TRBJ2-2; 9 bases line up with TRBD2. CDR3 length equals 18 residues. V trimming: 5 bases; J trimming: 6 bases; junction bases outside the gene matches: 16. Germline V gene lookup returns CDR1 LGHNA and CDR2 YNFKEQ. The CDR3 DNA is TGTGCCAGCAGCTCCCTAGCGAGCGGGGGGACCTTCGCCGGGGAGCTGTTTTTT. It translates to CASSSLASGGTFAGELFF.

This clone was counted once. V is TRBV7-9 and J is TRBJ2-3, with 7 bases fitting TRBD1. Germline V gives CDR1 SEHNR, CDR2 FQNEAQ (reference sequence). This CDR3 comprises 15 residues. The V gene end was trimmed by 5 bases and the J gene end by 1 base; junction bases not matched to a gene: 6. The CDR3 protein is CASSAQGVGTDTQYF. In nucleotides, the CDR3 is TGTGCCAGCAGCGCCCAGGGGGTAGGCACAGATACGCAGTATTTT.

The CDR3 loop reads CASSSTGRETQYF. CDR3 sequence (DNA): TGTGCCAGCAGTTCTACGGGGAGGGAGACCCAGTACTTC. The chain has TRBV27 and TRBJ2-5, with D maybe TRBD2 (6 bases). There are 13 residues in the CDR3. V gave up 4 bases and J gave up 5 bases, with 11 bases separating them. Germline loops: CDR1 MNHEY, CDR2 SMNVEV (reference sequence).

This rearrangement joins TRBV11-2 to TRBJ1-1; maybe TRBD1 (5 bases). Germline CDR1 and CDR2: SGHAT and FQNNGV. The CDR3 covers 13 residues. With 5 bases removed from V and 10 bases from J, the gap between germline ends came to 17 bases. CDR3 DNA: TGTGCCAGCAGCCCAAGGGACTTTGGGGGAGCTTTCTTT. Translating gives CASSPRDFGGAFF.

V gene TRBV6-1 combines with J gene TRBJ1-2; no firm D call. Between the trimmed V and J ends, which lost 11 bases and 4 bases, there was a span of 11 bases. The CDR3 covers 11 residues. Germline CDR1 and CDR2: MNHNS and SASEGT. The CDR3 region is CACYVVYGYTF. DNA of the CDR3: TGTGCCTGCTACGTCGTCTATGGCTACACCTTC.

The V call is TRBV7-2, the J call TRBJ2-3; 7 positions agree with TRBD2. Germline CDR1 reads SGHTA; CDR2 reads FQGNSA. Unmatched junction bases numbered 9, after V lost 0 bases and J lost 0 bases. This CDR3 spans 18 amino acids. As DNA, the CDR3 is TGTGCCAGCAGCTTAGCGGGAGGGGACTTCCCTAGCACAGATACGCAGTATTTT. Its translation is CASSLAGGDFPSTDTQYF.

The chain combines TRBV5-1 with TRBJ1-1; tentative D call: TRBD1 (5 bases). Trimming took 4 bases from V and 6 from J, leaving 13 bases between them. CDR3 length: 13 residues. Germline loops: CDR1 SGHRS, CDR2 YFSETQ. CDR3 amino acids: CASSATDRAEAFF. The CDR3, as DNA: TGCGCCAGCAGCGCGACAGATCGCGCTGAAGCTTTCTTT.

The chain combines TRBV2 with TRBJ1-2, with 10 nucleotides matching TRBD1. V gave up 5 bases and J gave up 3 bases; unmatched junction bases: 6. Germline loops: CDR1 SNHLY, CDR2 FYNNEI. The CDR3 covers 15 residues. CDR3 DNA: TGTGCCAGCAGTCCGGGACAGGGGTTTGACTATGGCTACACCTTC. Translating it yields CASSPGQGFDYGYTF.

The chain links TRBV7-9 to TRBJ1-2; D uncertain. V was clipped by 7 bases and J by 4 bases, with 16 bases between them. Germline V gives CDR1 SEHNR, CDR2 FQNEAQ (reference sequence). The CDR3 length is 14 residues. The CDR3 sequence: CASKRVSLSYGYTF. DNA of the CDR3: TGTGCCAGCAAGCGGGTTTCCCTTAGCTATGGCTACACCTTC.

The rearrangement joins TRBV5-6 to TRBJ2-5; D not certain. Trimming removed 0 bases from V and 2 bases from J, with 8 bases in between. This CDR3 spans 14 amino acids. CDR1 and CDR2 (germline): SGHDT, YYEEEE. CDR3 DNA: TGTGCCAGCAGCTTGGAGGCAGGACAAGAGACCCAGTACTTC. Translation: CASSLEAGQETQYF. Filled out from reference TRBV5-6 and TRBJ2-5, the complete variable domain reads DAGVTQSPTHLIKTRGQQVTLRCSPKSGHDTVSWYQQALGQGPQFIFQYYEEEERQRGNFPDRFSGHQFPNYSSELNVNALLLGDSALYLCASSLEAGQETQYFGPGTRLLVL.

There are a few counts of this clone. This chain connects TRBV6-1 to TRBJ2-7; D may be TRBD1 (6 bases). CDR1 is MNHNS and CDR2 is SASEGT in the germline V gene. V was clipped by 0 bases and J by 0 bases, with 9 bases between them. This CDR3 has 15 residues. DNA of the CDR3: TGTGCCAGCAGTGAAGCGCAGGACAGCTCCTACGAGCAGTACTTC. It specifies CASSEAQDSSYEQYF.